These T cell receptor beta chains were read from a single sample in a study of T cell repertoires in cytomegalovirus infection. A single record per CDR3 protein comes from TCRdb applying MiXCR to the reads. The table includes roughly 100,000 distinct CDR3 sequences, 15% to 20% detected once. The specimen was PBMCs. The receptors derive from a human donor in good health (CMV status not recorded). Some clones in this sample may be carry-over from other donors' samples. CDR3s leave out the opening cysteine and the closing phenylalanine or tryptophan.

len: 11
v_gene: TRBV29-1
CDR3aa: SVGRGRGETQY

len: 16
v_gene: TRBV7-9
CDR3aa: ASSSSRVSRGADNEQF

len: 12
v_gene: TRBV6-4
CDR3aa: ASSSDPSTDTQY

len: 12
v_gene: TRBV19
CDR3aa: ASSIFVQAYEQY

len: 11
v_gene: TRBV19
CDR3aa: ASSKIRDAEAF

len: 13
v_gene: TRBV28
CDR3aa: ASGGLAGGAETQY

len: 11
v_gene: TRBV7-2
CDR3aa: ASSDWVGETQY

len: 12
v_gene: TRBV20-1
CDR3aa: SALDSLSGNTIY

len: 13
v_gene: TRBV10-3
CDR3aa: AISERGQGYEKLF

len: 11
v_gene: TRBV28
CDR3aa: ATGEVYGNEQF

len: 13
v_gene: TRBV20-1
CDR3aa: SANGQSPSLYGYT

len: 12
v_gene: TRBV28
CDR3aa: ASSLRVAKNIQY

len: 13
v_gene: TRBV7-3
CDR3aa: ASTRDGRDTGELF

len: 11
v_gene: TRBV18
CDR3aa: ASSWAGGGEQF

len: 11
v_gene: TRBV5-1
CDR3aa: ASSREENYGYT

len: 10
v_gene: TRBV5-1
CDR3aa: ASRAATDTQY

len: 13
v_gene: TRBV6-1
CDR3aa: ASRRTLADTGELF

len: 15
v_gene: TRBV19
CDR3aa: ASSVRQPSIQNQPQH

len: 14
v_gene: TRBV28
CDR3aa: ASSSLDLTGAAEAF

len: 14
v_gene: TRBV5-1
CDR3aa: ASSGQGSPTYNEQF

len: 14
v_gene: TRBV29-1
CDR3aa: DRTELAGDHTDTQY

len: 9
v_gene: TRBV20-1
CDR3aa: SVSGGTQGF

len: 11
v_gene: TRBV12-3/TRBV12-4
CDR3aa: ASSLELNTEAF

len: 10
v_gene: TRBV28
CDR3aa: ASDQGGDTQY

len: 13
v_gene: TRBV20-1
CDR3aa: SAQPRTGGTDTQY

len: 13
v_gene: TRBV7-9
CDR3aa: ASSPSGTGVTEAF

len: 14
v_gene: TRBV7-6
CDR3aa: ASSLLMGGVGQPQH

len: 11
v_gene: TRBV18
CDR3aa: ASSLLRDNEQF

len: 14
v_gene: TRBV20-1
CDR3aa: SSGDRATSSYNEQF

len: 14
v_gene: TRBV7-9
CDR3aa: ASSSWDREGAGELF

len: 11
v_gene: TRBV9
CDR3aa: ASSDGGNYGYT

len: 14
v_gene: TRBV28
CDR3aa: ASSLSGANTVYDQY

len: 15
v_gene: TRBV7-2
CDR3aa: ASSPGRWGSAGETQY

len: 11
v_gene: TRBV19
CDR3aa: ASSMDRNQPQH

len: 9
v_gene: TRBV29-1
CDR3aa: SVGTGEGYT

len: 17
v_gene: TRBV5-6
CDR3aa: ASSSPKRGHSPTPYEQY

len: 13
v_gene: TRBV15
CDR3aa: ATSRALTANYGYT

len: 12
v_gene: TRBV29-1
CDR3aa: SVGKAGRNTEAF

len: 10
v_gene: TRBV30
CDR3aa: AWGQGTGELF

len: 11
v_gene: TRBV7-9
CDR3aa: ASSSSTSPEQY

len: 8
v_gene: TRBV20-1
CDR3aa: SAWEETQY

len: 13
v_gene: TRBV19
CDR3aa: ASSIDTGAGTEAF

len: 12
v_gene: TRBV7-2
CDR3aa: ASSLGSLNYGYT

len: 13
v_gene: TRBV6-1
CDR3aa: ASSQQGFPYNEQF

len: 15
v_gene: TRBV7-1
CDR3aa: ASSPALAGERTDTQY

len: 13
v_gene: TRBV2
CDR3aa: ASSGPGQGSYGYT

len: 13
v_gene: TRBV28
CDR3aa: ASSPRVPGSYEQY

len: 16
v_gene: TRBV11-3
CDR3aa: ASSLDLKRQISGNTIY

len: 13
v_gene: TRBV2
CDR3aa: ASRRPTPNTGELF

len: 13
v_gene: TRBV19
CDR3aa: ASSSKGGGNQPQH

len: 12
v_gene: TRBV28
CDR3aa: ASSLWGVQETQY

len: 16
v_gene: TRBV4-2
CDR3aa: ASSQVLFAGTGANVLT

len: 10
v_gene: TRBV7-2
CDR3aa: ASSTYREGYT